These 10 T cell receptor beta chains were all obtained from the same sample, sequenced in a study of blood T cell repertoires in COVID-19. Using immunoSEQ multiplex PCR, the repertoire was profiled, and TCRdb retains in-frame clones only, with some absent. The table has approximately 190,000 clones, roughly nine tenths seen once. Sequenced material: peripheral blood. The receptor source for this set is a man between 65 and 85 years old with active or convalescent COVID-19.

The chain employs TRBV19 and TRBJ2-7, with D possibly being TRBD1 (6 bases). The germline V gene encodes CDR1 LNHDA and CDR2 SQIVND (reference sequence). Trimming left V 7 bases short and J 6 bases short, with 16 bases between. The CDR3 contains 13 residues. CDR3 coding DNA: TGTGCCAGTACCCTCCCAGGGGTGGTCGAGCAGTACTTC. Amino acids: CASTLPGVVEQYF.

The rearrangement joins TRBV7-2 to TRBJ2-7, with D possibly being TRBD1 (7 bases). This CDR3 spans 15 amino acids. With 5 bases removed from V and 0 bases from J, the gap between germline ends came to 14 bases. Germline CDR1 reads SGHTA; CDR2 reads FQGNSA. CDR3 amino acids: CASSTAGQYSYEQYF. In DNA, the CDR3 is TGTGCCAGCAGCACCGCGGGACAGTACTCCTACGAGCAGTACTTC.

The rearrangement uses TRBV10-2 and TRBJ2-2, with D possibly being TRBD2 (6 bases). This CDR3 is 14 amino acids long. Trimming pared 5 bases from V and 1 base from J, leaving 8 bases between. CDR1 is WSHSY and CDR2 is SAAADI in the germline V gene. This CDR3 is CASSWRENTGELFF. The DNA for the CDR3 is TGCGCCAGCAGTTGGAGGGAGAACACCGGGGAGCTGTTTTTT.

This clone has just a few counts. The rearrangement joins TRBV6-5 to TRBJ1-5, with D unclear. Trimming took 6 bases from V and 6 from J, leaving 18 bases between them. The CDR3 extends over 15 amino acids. Germline-derived CDR1 and CDR2 are MNHEY and SVGAGI. This chain's CDR3 is CASSYGPTPLQPQHF. In DNA form, the CDR3 reads TGTGCCAGCAGCTACGGGCCGACCCCTCTTCAGCCCCAGCATTTT.

This clone occurred once. CDR3 in DNA: TGTGCCAGCAGCCCGGGACAATTGGAAGAGACCCAGTACTTC. Protein: CASSPGQLEETQYF. V usage is TRBV21-1 and J usage is TRBJ2-5; TRBD1, the D gene given by the table, was not confirmed from the DNA. TRBV21-1 is a pseudogene segment. This CDR3 contains 14 residues.

The rearrangement uses TRBV4-1 and TRBJ1-5, with D maybe TRBD1 (6 bases). The CDR3 is 15 amino acids. Germline V gene data show CDR1 as MGHRA and CDR2 as YSYEKL. V lost 3 bases and J 8 bases, leaving 17 bases between the germline ends. CDR3 in amino acids: CASSHTPGGPKPQHF. The CDR3 bases are TGCGCCAGCAGCCACACGCCGGGGGGCCCTAAGCCCCAGCATTTT.

The chain is built from TRBV5-6 and TRBJ1-1; TRBD1 might be the D (5 bases). This CDR3 contains 13 residues. Trimming removed 1 base at V and 6 bases at J, with 10 bases between. Germline V lookup: CDR1 SGHDT, CDR2 YYEEEE. Here the CDR3 DNA reads TGTGCCAGCAGCTTGCCGACAGCCTCTGAAGCTTTCTTT. Translating gives CASSLPTASEAFF. Looking up the rest from reference TRBV5-6 and TRBJ1-1 gives the full variable domain: DAGVTQSPTHLIKTRGQQVTLRCSPKSGHDTVSWYQQALGQGPQFIFQYYEEEERQRGNFPDRFSGHQFPNYSSELNVNALLLGDSALYLCASSLPTASEAFFGQGTRLTVV.

The chain joins TRBV5-1 to TRBJ2-2; 7 nucleotides align to TRBD1. From germline, CDR1 is SGHRS and CDR2 YFSETQ. The CDR3 consists of 18 residues. J was trimmed by 0 bases and V by 1 base; bases with no gene match: 9. The CDR3 spells CASSLLPGTATNTGELFF. CDR3 DNA: TGCGCCAGCAGCTTGCTACCTGGGACAGCTACGAACACCGGGGAGCTGTTTTTT. The variable domain in full, completed from reference TRBV5-1 and TRBJ2-2, reads KAGVTQTPRYLIKTRGQQVTLSCSPISGHRSVSWYQQTPGQGLQFLFEYFSETQRNKGNFPGRFSGRQFSNSRSEMNVSTLELGDSALYLCASSLLPGTATNTGELFFGEGSRLTVL.

The chain employs TRBV18 and TRBJ2-2, with 11 nucleotides matching TRBD1. The length of the CDR3 is 16 residues. J was trimmed by 1 base and V by 4 bases; bases with no gene match: 2. CDR1 KGHSH and CDR2 LQKENI come from the germline V gene. The chain's CDR3 is CASSRDRGRNTGELFF. CDR3 sequence (DNA): TGTGCCAGCTCACGGGACAGGGGGAGGAACACCGGGGAGCTGTTTTTT.

V usage is TRBV4-1 and J usage is TRBJ2-1; TRBD1 agrees at 12 bases. Trimming removed 1 base from V and 6 bases from J; junction bases left unmatched: 16. The V gene's germline CDR1 is MGHRA and CDR2 YSYEKL. The length of the CDR3 is 20 residues. The CDR3 DNA reads TGCGCCAGCAGCCAAGGGGGGGGACAGGGGGCTGGAGGACGGCTCAATGAGCAGTTCTTC. Amino acids: CASSQGGGQGAGGRLNEQFF.